This T cell receptor beta chain was recorded in a study of human T cells and chemical hapten exposure. Study overall: Diphenylcyclopropenone doses were given weekly to the scalps of patients across the roughly 25-week study.

Via MiXCR, TCRdb re-called the RACE reads, giving one row per CDR3 protein. The data hold approximately 340,000 distinct CDR3 sequences, with under 8% observed a single time. Trimming cost V 0 bases and J 8 bases, with 9 bases left between them. CDR1 and CDR2 from the germline V gene are MNHEY and SVGAGI. The CDR3 length is 13 residues. Documented time point: patch test 1, 2 weeks after DPC sensitization. Treatment indicated: therapeutic diphenylcyclopropenone sensitization with weekly scalp DPC. This receptor was identified in a woman aged 18 to 35 with alopecia areata. Some clones in this sample may be carry-over from other donors' samples. This chain connects TRBV6-5 to TRBJ2-3; D could derive from TRBD1 or TRBD2 (5 bases each). This specimen was whole blood, taken in connection with sensitization to the hapten diphenylcyclopropenone (DPC). DNA of the CDR3: TGTGCCAGCAGTTACTCCCAAGGGACTACGCAGTATTTT. Protein product: CASSYSQGTTQYF.